This T cell receptor (beta chain) was identified in a study of regulatory T cells in long-lasting Graves disease. Libraries of TCR beta came from iRepertoire HTBI primers plus Arm-PCR of CDR3 regions. TCRdb reanalysed the multiplex PCR reads using MiXCR and keeps one entry per CDR3 protein. The data contain hundreds of thousands of distinct CDR3 sequences, 15% to 20% of them singletons. Time point in this sample: newly diagnosed GD, antithyroid drugs for less than 3 months. From PBMCs, RNA was extracted and then used to make the TCR library. Germline CDR1 and CDR2: LNHNV and YYDKDF (reference sequence). The CDR3 runs to 12 residues. Trimming stripped 5 bases from V and 8 bases from J, with 12 bases between. These data were also reused for a study on T cells in Graves' hyperthyroidism and ophthalmopathy. This second report adds: The TCR CDR3 first-round RT-PCR relied on the HTBI primer set.

This TCR was recovered from a woman aged 35-60 years with Graves disease. Sequences were derived from peripheral blood mononuclear cells (PBMCs), sampled at new diagnosis, from a patient treated with antithyroid drugs. The V call is TRBV15, the J call TRBJ1-1; no clear D. For the CDR3, the DNA is TGTGCCACCAGCTCGAACAGCATAGAAGCTTTCTTT. It is translated as CATSSNSIEAFF. The whole variable domain, remainder taken from reference TRBV15 and TRBJ1-1, is DAMVIQNPRYQVTQFGKPVTLSCSQTLNHNVMYWYQQKSSQAPKLLFHYYDKDFNNEADTPDNFQSRRPNTSFCFLDIRSPGLGDTAMYLCATSSNSIEAFFGQGTRLTVV.